These 30 T cell receptor beta chains originate from one sample sequenced in a study of Ad26.COV2.S vaccination and SARS-CoV-2 variants. This sample's treatment: over 15 received Ad26.COV2.S at low or high dose, single or two shots; roughly 5 received placebo; per-sample allocation not given. Samples were taken on day 63 after the first vaccine or placebo injection. Assay used: immunoSEQ multiplex PCR; TCRdb lists only in-frame clones, some missing. Here the sample spans 360,000 or so clones, around 86% being singletons. The sample here was peripheral blood, taken in a trial of Ad26.COV2.S vaccine versus placebo. The receptor source for this set is a person between 18 and 65 years old who received the Ad26.COV2.S COVID-19 vaccine or a placebo.

This sequence joins TRBV6-2 or TRBV6-3 and TRBJ2-7; D is uncertain. Looked up from germline, CDR1 is MNHEY and CDR2 is SVGEGT. Trimming removed 5 bases at V and 2 bases at J, with 22 bases between. The CDR3 sequence is 17 residues long. The CDR3 region has the DNA TGTGCCAGCAGTACTTATTCTGTGGTCAACGTTGCCTACGAGCAGTACTTC. Its translation: CASSTYSVVNVAYEQYF.

This clone appeared once. The V and J genes are TRBV6-5 and TRBJ1-6; TRBD1 aligns across 9 bases. CDR3 length equals 15 residues. Losses at the gene ends were 6 bases for V and 5 bases for J; bases not matched to a gene: 5. CDR1 is MNHEY, CDR2 SVGAGI, per germline. The chain's CDR3 is CASSFRDRDNSPLHF. The CDR3 region has the DNA TGTGCCAGCAGCTTCCGGGACAGGGATAATTCACCCCTCCACTTT.

The chain uses TRBV14 and TRBJ1-1, with unresolved D. V was trimmed by 4 bases and J by 1 base, leaving 10 bases between them. The germline V gene encodes CDR1 SGHDN and CDR2 FVKESK. This CDR3 is 14 amino acids long. The CDR3 coding sequence is TGTGCCAGCAGCCGACCTTCAGAGAACACTGAAGCTTTCTTT. Amino acid sequence: CASSRPSENTEAFF.

This sequence joins TRBV7-8 and TRBJ2-1; D is ambiguous. The length of the CDR3 is 16 residues. V lost 1 base and J 1 base, leaving 11 bases between the germline ends. Germline assignment: CDR1 SGHVS and CDR2 FQNEAQ. The CDR3 is CASSLEAETSYNEQFF. As DNA, the CDR3 is TGTGCCAGCAGCTTAGAGGCTGAGACTTCCTACAATGAGCAGTTCTTC. The variable domain in full, with the rest retrieved from reference TRBV7-8 and TRBJ2-1, is GAGVSQSPRYKVAKRGQDVALRCDPISGHVSLFWYQQALGQGPEFLTYFQNEAQLDKSGLPSDRFFAERPEGSVSTLKIQRTQQEDSAVYLCASSLEAETSYNEQFFGPGTRLTVL.

This clone was counted only a few times. The chain carries TRBV6-1 and TRBJ1-2, with a weak D call TRBD1 (5 bases). This CDR3 region has 12 residues. V lost 2 bases, J lost 7 bases, and 8 bases lay in between. Germline V gene sequence: CDR1 MNHNS, CDR2 SASEGT. Written as DNA, the CDR3 is TGTGCCAGCAGTGAATTCAGGGTTGGCTACACCTTC. Its translation: CASSEFRVGYTF.

The chain joins TRBV4-2 to TRBJ2-1; no firm D call. The V gene's germline CDR1 is LGHNA and CDR2 YNFKEQ. Trimming cost V 0 bases and J 1 base, with 1 base left between them. The CDR3 is made up of 13 amino acids. The CDR3 nucleotides read TGTGCCAGCAGCCAAGATTCCTACAATGAGCAGTTCTTC. Translated, it gives CASSQDSYNEQFF.

This sequence joins TRBV9 and TRBJ1-2; D call uncertain. Per the germline V gene, CDR1 is SGDLS and CDR2 is YYNGEE. V was pared by 3 bases and J by 4 bases, with 7 bases between. The CDR3 contains 12 residues. This CDR3 reads CASSAPGYGYTF. The CDR3, as DNA: TGTGCCAGCAGCGCACCCGGCTATGGCTACACCTTC.

V usage is TRBV7-2 and J usage is TRBJ2-1, with 11 bases fitting TRBD2. Trimming removed 1 base from V and 10 bases from J; junction bases left unmatched: 0. The CDR3 covers 13 residues. Germline V gives CDR1 SGHTA, CDR2 FQGNSA. In DNA form, the CDR3 reads TGTGCCAGCAGCTTAGGACTAGCGGGGGAGCAGTTCTTC. This sequence encodes CASSLGLAGEQFF.

This chain connects TRBV4-1 to TRBJ2-3; 8 nucleotides align to TRBD2. Germline CDR1 and CDR2: MGHRA and YSYEKL. The CDR3 has 16 amino acids. V gave up 0 bases and J gave up 5 bases; unmatched junction bases: 7. The CDR3, as DNA: TGCGCCAGCAGCCAAGAAGCCGGGGGGGCAATAGATACGCAGTATTTT. This gives the protein CASSQEAGGAIDTQYF.

The chain carries TRBV5-1 and TRBJ2-1; 7 bases align to TRBD1. Germline CDR1 SGHRS, CDR2 YFSETQ. The CDR3 is made up of 14 amino acids. V lost 0 bases to trimming and J lost 4 bases; unmatched junction nucleotides: 1. In nucleotides, the CDR3 is TGCGCCAGCAGCTTGGAGGGACAGTACAATGAGCAGTTCTTC. This encodes CASSLEGQYNEQFF.

This sequence joins TRBV27 and TRBJ2-2; 9 bases agree with TRBD1. V lost 2 bases and J lost 7; bases outside the gene matches: 2. CDR1 MNHEY and CDR2 SMNVEV come from the germline V gene (reference sequence). The CDR3 covers 14 residues. Written as DNA, the CDR3 is TGTGCCAGCAGTTTAGGGACAGGGCTCGGGGAGCTGTTTTTT. It codes for CASSLGTGLGELFF.

V gene TRBV7-8 combines with J gene TRBJ1-5; weak D call: TRBD1 (5 bases). The length of the CDR3 is 19 residues. Germline V lookup: CDR1 SGHVS, CDR2 FQNEAQ. V shed 4 bases and J shed 7 bases, with 29 bases lying between them. The CDR3 protein is CASSSPAMGLIPGVQPQHF. The CDR3 DNA is TGTGCCAGCAGCTCCCCGGCGATGGGACTAATACCCGGGGTCCAGCCCCAGCATTTT.

The chain uses TRBV15 and TRBJ1-1, with 8 bases aligning to TRBD1. CDR3 size: 15 residues. The V and J ends lost 5 bases and 6 bases, in that order; junction bases with no gene match: 11. CDR1 and CDR2 (germline): LNHNV, YYDKDF (reference sequence). The CDR3 loop is CATSYRRQGPAEAFF. The CDR3 bases are TGTGCCACCAGCTACCGCCGACAGGGGCCTGCTGAAGCTTTCTTT.

Notes on this clone: Relative to the germline gene, one junction end is altered; a read error may explain this. The chain joins TRBV7-7 to TRBJ1-5; D possibly corresponds to TRBD1 (5 bases). Looked up from germline, CDR1 is SSHAT and CDR2 is FNYEAQ (reference sequence). CDR3 length equals 17 residues. CDR3 residues: CASSLSPQTAKNQPQHF. As DNA, the CDR3 is TGTGCTAGCAGCTTATCCCCTCAGACAGCCAAGAATCAGCCCCAGCATTTT.

The rearrangement uses TRBV27 and TRBJ1-1; tentative D call: TRBD1 (5 bases). V lost 5 bases and J lost 8, with 12 bases in between. CDR1 MNHEY and CDR2 SMNVEV come from the germline V gene (reference sequence). The CDR3 totals 12 residues. The CDR3 loop reads CASSEKGREAFF. In DNA form, the CDR3 reads TGTGCCAGCAGTGAGAAGGGGAGGGAAGCTTTCTTT.

The CDR3 sequence is CATSETGQETQYF. CDR3 nucleotide sequence: TGTGCCACCAGTGAAACAGGGCAAGAGACCCAGTACTTC. The V call is TRBV24-1, the J call TRBJ2-5; a possible D gene is TRBD1 (6 bases). The germline V gene has CDR1 KGHDR and CDR2 SFDVKD. The CDR3 runs 13 residues. The V gene lost 4 bases and the J gene lost 2 bases, with 7 bases spanning the gap.

This chain links TRBV5-8 with TRBJ1-5; TRBD1 matches at 7 bases. The CDR3 loop spans 13 amino acids. V shed 2 bases and J 7 bases; nucleotides not matched to a gene: 3. Germline lookup yields CDR1 SGHTS and CDR2 YDEGEE. In DNA, the CDR3 is TGTGCCAGCAGCTTCAGGGGGATCCAGCCCCAGCATTTT. It encodes CASSFRGIQPQHF.

The CDR3 loop reads CASSPTGTSSGNTIYF. The CDR3 nucleotides read TGCGCCAGCAGTCCGACAGGGACCAGCTCTGGAAACACCATATATTTT. The chain carries TRBV5-1 and TRBJ1-3; TRBD1 matches at 7 bases. The germline CDR1 and CDR2 sequences are SGHRS and YFSETQ. The CDR3 spans 16 residues. V dropped 5 bases and J dropped 0; count of bases not matched to a gene: 8.

Turning to this clone: The same CDR3 also results from other DNA sequences found in this sample. The chain is built from TRBV5-1 and TRBJ2-3; D could derive from TRBD1 or TRBD2 (6 bases each). The CDR3 consists of 14 residues. Germline V lookup: CDR1 SGHRS, CDR2 YFSETQ. Trimming removed 0 bases from V and 2 bases from J, with 7 bases in between. The DNA for the CDR3 is TGCGCCAGCAGCTTGGGGGGGGCCACAGATACGCAGTATTTT. Protein product: CASSLGGATDTQYF.

A few counts support this clone. The chain is built from TRBV6-1 and TRBJ1-3; D unclear. The CDR3 is 14 residues long. V gave up 1 base and J gave up 0 bases, with 4 bases separating them. From germline, CDR1 is MNHNS and CDR2 SASEGT. The CDR3 region has the DNA TGTGCCAGCAGTGAAGTCCACTCTGGAAACACCATATATTTT. Residues: CASSEVHSGNTIYF.

The rearrangement links TRBV10-3 to TRBJ1-1; TRBD1 aligns across 9 bases. The CDR3 has 18 residues. Germline-derived CDR1 and CDR2 are ENHRY and SYGVKD. V shed 5 bases and J 5 bases; nucleotides not matched to a gene: 18. CDR3 in DNA: TGTGCCATCAGTACCCCCCCTGGGACAGGGACAAGGGAGACTGAAGCTTTCTTT. This codes for CAISTPPGTGTRETEAFF.

This rearrangement joins TRBV6-5 to TRBJ2-7; D uncertain. The CDR3 covers 14 residues. Germline CDR1 is MNHEY and CDR2 is SVGAGI. Trimming shortened V by 0 bases and J by 1 base, and 7 bases separated the two germline ends. The DNA for the CDR3 is TGTGCCAGCAGTTACTCGGACGGGTCCTACGAGCAGTACTTC. It codes for CASSYSDGSYEQYF.

The chain recombines TRBV11-3 with TRBJ2-5; TRBD1 agrees at 9 bases. Germline trimming cut 5 bases from V and 1 base from J; bases unmatched to any gene: 2. Germline CDR1 reads SGHNT; CDR2 reads YENEEA. The CDR3 length is 14 residues. The CDR3, as DNA: TGTGCCAGCAGCAAGACAGGGGGCCAAGAGACCCAGTACTTC. Its translation is CASSKTGGQETQYF.

V usage is TRBV18 and J usage is TRBJ1-1; TRBD1 might be the D (6 bases). Per germline, CDR1 KGHSH and CDR2 LQKENI. V lost 2 bases and J lost 1, with 17 bases in between. CDR3 length: 17 amino acids. The DNA of the CDR3 is TGTGCCAGCTCACCAATATCAGCGGGGGGCGCGAACACTGAAGCTTTCTTT. As protein: CASSPISAGGANTEAFF.

The chain uses TRBV7-9 and TRBJ2-2, with 9 bases that match TRBD2. This CDR3 region has 19 residues. The V gene end was trimmed by 0 bases and the J gene end by 2 bases; junction bases not matched to a gene: 10. CDR1 and CDR2 from the germline V gene are SEHNR and FQNEAQ (reference sequence). This chain's CDR3 is CASSLARGGAPLNTGELFF. Here the CDR3 DNA reads TGTGCCAGCAGCTTAGCGCGCGGGGGGGCCCCACTAAACACCGGGGAGCTGTTTTTT.

V gene TRBV7-9 combines with J gene TRBJ2-7, with TRBD2 matching over 7 bases. The CDR3 runs to 14 residues. Germline trimming cut 2 bases from V and 7 bases from J; bases unmatched to any gene: 8. Germline V CDR1 and CDR2: SEHNR, FQNEAQ (reference sequence). The CDR3 DNA follows: TGTGCCAGCAGCTTAAACGGGGGGATAGGAGAGCAGTACTTC. This encodes CASSLNGGIGEQYF.

This clone appeared a few times. V and J are TRBV27 and TRBJ2-7; D perhaps matches TRBD2 (5 bases). V was cut by 4 bases and J by 2 bases, with 15 bases left in between. CDR1 is MNHEY and CDR2 is SMNVEV in the germline V gene (reference sequence). The CDR3 runs 15 residues. The CDR3 bases are TGTGCCAGCAGTTCCGGACTCGCCACACCCTACGAGCAGTACTTC. This codes for CASSSGLATPYEQYF.

The V call is TRBV6-1, the J call TRBJ1-6, with D unclear. The V end lost 3 bases, the J end lost 6 bases, and 9 bases lay between the germline ends. Germline values: CDR1 MNHNS, CDR2 SASEGT. The CDR3 has 14 amino acids. The CDR3 here is CASSDAGVNSPLHF. The CDR3 DNA reads TGTGCCAGCAGTGATGCGGGTGTTAATTCACCCCTCCACTTT.

The genes are TRBV5-8 and TRBJ2-5; D is uncertain. The CDR3 runs to 11 residues. Per germline, CDR1 SGHTS and CDR2 YDEGEE. Between the trimmed V and J ends, which lost 5 bases and 1 base, there was a span of 3 bases. The CDR3 coding sequence is TGTGCCAGCAGTCGCCAAGAGACCCAGTACTTC. Translating gives CASSRQETQYF.

The chain combines TRBV7-9 with TRBJ1-4; D is unclear. V lost 2 bases and J lost 11, with 15 bases in between. The germline gives CDR1 SEHNR, CDR2 FQNEAQ (reference sequence). This CDR3 has 14 amino acids. The CDR3 loop reads CASSLLDPREKLFF. The CDR3 region has the DNA TGTGCCAGCAGCTTATTAGACCCGAGGGAGAAACTGTTTTTT.